The 8 T cell receptor beta chains below all came from one sample that was sequenced in a study of T cell repertoires in cytomegalovirus infection. In TCRdb, the reads were re-called with MiXCR into one record per CDR3 protein. The sample records some 240,000 distinct CDR3 sequences, more than 15% being singletons. Sequencing was done on a sample of CD8+ T cells from PBMCs. The receptors here all came from a human donor in good health (CMV status not recorded). Some clones in this sample may be carry-over from other donors' samples.

This clonotype was seen repeatedly, ten times or more. V gene TRBV7-2 combines with J gene TRBJ1-6; a weak D match, TRBD1 (6 bases). The germline gives CDR1 SGHTA, CDR2 FQGNSA. This CDR3 contains 17 residues. V lost 1 base and J lost 6, with 16 bases in between. The CDR3, as DNA: TGTGCCAGCAGCTTAGTGGGTCGGGGGGCCGTTAATTCACCCCTCCACTTT. Translated: CASSLVGRGAVNSPLHF.

This clonotype was counted a few times. This chain connects TRBV7-2 to TRBJ2-5; 12 bases agree with TRBD1. The CDR3 is made up of 17 amino acids. Trimming at V came to 5 bases and at J to 5 bases, leaving 12 bases not matched to a gene. Looked up from germline, CDR1 is SGHTA and CDR2 is FQGNSA. The CDR3 protein is CASSLPGQGAVEETQYF. The DNA of the CDR3 is TGTGCCAGCAGCCTACCGGGACAGGGGGCGGTAGAGGAGACCCAGTACTTC.

The chain carries TRBV20-1 and TRBJ2-7; 9 nucleotides align to TRBD1. The V gene's germline CDR1 is DFQATT and CDR2 SNEGSKA (reference sequence). The CDR3 length is 14 residues. The ends lost 4 bases at V and 5 bases at J; junction bases unmatched: 9. For the CDR3, the DNA is TGCAGTGCTAAATTCCAGGACAGGGGCCACGAGCAGTACTTC. It translates to CSAKFQDRGHEQYF.

This clonotype has a count of ten or more. The chain couples TRBV7-2 to TRBJ1-1; 9 positions agree with TRBD1. V was clipped by 5 bases and J by 0 bases; unmatched bases: 4. Germline V lookup: CDR1 SGHTA, CDR2 FQGNSA. The CDR3 covers 15 residues. CDR3 DNA: TGTGCCAGCAGCCCAACAGGGGGCTTGAACACTGAAGCTTTCTTT. Protein product: CASSPTGGLNTEAFF.

This clonotype was seen ten or more times. The chain employs TRBV14 and TRBJ2-7, with 12 positions matching TRBD2. Germline V CDR1 and CDR2: SGHDN, FVKESK. This CDR3 comprises 16 residues. V gave up 4 bases and J gave up 3 bases; unmatched junction bases: 7. The CDR3 region has the DNA TGTGCCAGCAGCCGGGGGGGACTAGCGGGTTACTACGAGCAGTACTTC. It is translated as CASSRGGLAGYYEQYF.

This clonotype was picked up many times. This chain uses TRBV2 with TRBJ2-3; 10 nucleotides match TRBD2. Unmatched junction bases numbered 9, after V lost 6 bases and J lost 0 bases. The CDR3 covers 17 residues. The germline V gene encodes CDR1 SNHLY and CDR2 FYNNEI. The chain's CDR3 is CASSLPLAGVSTDTQYF. The CDR3 DNA reads TGTGCCAGCAGCCTCCCCCTAGCGGGGGTTAGCACAGATACGCAGTATTTT.

This clonotype has ten or more counts. This chain connects TRBV7-6 to TRBJ2-5, with D maybe TRBD2 (6 bases). This CDR3 is built from 15 residues. Germline CDR1 and CDR2: SGHVS and FNYEAQ. V dropped 6 bases and J dropped 6 bases, with 20 bases sitting between them. This CDR3 reads CASSNRGEAVKTQYF. As DNA, the CDR3 is TGTGCCAGCAGTAATAGAGGGGAGGCAGTGAAGACCCAGTACTTC.

This clonotype was recorded at least ten times. The chain joins TRBV28 to TRBJ1-5; D gene unclear. Germline CDR1 MDHEN, CDR2 SYDVKM. The V gene lost 6 bases and the J gene lost 4 bases, with 19 bases spanning the gap. This CDR3 comprises 16 residues. CDR3 sequence reads: CASRWTGPLTNQPQHF. CDR3 DNA sequence: TGTGCCAGCAGGTGGACCGGGCCCCTGACGAATCAGCCCCAGCATTTT.